Each of the 11 T cell receptor beta chains below was sequenced from the same sample in a study of CD8 T cells in Susac syndrome. With random hexamers, roughly 0.45 to 1 ug RNA was reverse transcribed. TCRdb itself ran the immunoSEQ multiplex PCR reads through MiXCR, one entry per CDR3 protein. The table records 20,000 to 25,000 distinct CDR3 sequences, about 92% of them present only once. The sample comprised CD8+ T cells from PBMCs. The source of these receptors is a human donor in good health.

Here the CDR3 DNA reads TGTGCCAGCAGCTTAGGATGGGACACGGCGAAAGATACGCAGTATTTT. This translates into CASSLGWDTAKDTQYF. This chain joins TRBV7-8 and TRBJ2-3; D possibly corresponds to TRBD1 (6 bases). Trimming removed 1 base from V and 5 bases from J, with 16 bases in between. This CDR3 region has 16 residues. Germline V gene sequence: CDR1 SGHVS, CDR2 FQNEAQ.

This chain connects TRBV4-3 to TRBJ1-1, with D possibly matching TRBD1 (5 bases). Germline values: CDR1 LGHNA, CDR2 YSLEER. The CDR3 loop spans 18 amino acids. V lost 1 base and J lost 0, with 18 bases in between. CDR3: CASSQVRQGNNMNTEAFF. The CDR3 region has the DNA TGCGCCAGCAGCCAAGTTAGGCAGGGAAATAACATGAACACTGAAGCTTTCTTT.

This sequence joins TRBV27 and TRBJ1-2; D might be TRBD1 (6 bases). The CDR3 totals 12 residues. From germline, CDR1 is MNHEY and CDR2 SMNVEV (reference sequence). Trimming removed 8 bases at V and 2 bases at J, with 9 bases between. CDR3 DNA sequence: TGTGCCAGCGGACAGATGAACTATGGCTACACCTTC. This sequence encodes CASGQMNYGYTF.

The chain is built from TRBV6-6 and TRBJ2-3; no clear D. The CDR3 is 12 amino acids. Germline CDR1 and CDR2: MNHNY and SVGAGI (reference sequence). V was cut by 0 bases and J by 5 bases, with 3 bases left in between. The CDR3 sequence: CASSYSRDTQYF. CDR3 DNA: TGTGCCAGCAGTTACTCGAGAGATACGCAGTATTTT.

This chain connects TRBV2 to TRBJ2-3; TRBD1 is a possible D gene (6 bases). Germline CDR1 is SNHLY and CDR2 is FYNNEI. Trimming stripped 10 bases from V and 7 bases from J, with 27 bases between. The CDR3 loop spans 16 amino acids. CDR3 region: CAIPAVTTTGFHTQYF. In DNA form, the CDR3 reads TGTGCCATCCCCGCAGTCACGACGACAGGATTTCATACGCAGTATTTT.

This chain uses TRBV7-8 with TRBJ2-5; D gene unclear. V lost 2 bases and J lost 5, with 15 bases in between. Germline-derived CDR1 and CDR2 are SGHVS and FQNEAQ. The CDR3 has 15 residues. This chain's CDR3 is CASSLRASNWETQYF. The CDR3 region has the DNA TGTGCCAGCAGCTTAAGGGCTTCGAACTGGGAGACCCAGTACTTC.

J is TRBJ2-3 and V is TRBV9; tentative D call: TRBD1 (6 bases). CDR1 and CDR2 from the germline V gene are SGDLS and YYNGEE. V was cut by 3 bases and J by 2 bases, with 10 bases left in between. CDR3 length equals 14 residues. The CDR3 nucleotides are TGTGCCAGCAGCGGACCAGGGGCCACAGATACGCAGTATTTT. Protein sequence: CASSGPGATDTQYF.

CDR3 sequence reads: CASSLEMTDEQFF. The CDR3 region has the DNA TGTGCCAGCAGCTTAGAAATGACAGATGAGCAGTTCTTC. The chain combines TRBV7-7 with TRBJ2-1; a possible D gene is TRBD1 (5 bases). The V gene's germline CDR1 is SSHAT and CDR2 FNYEAQ (reference sequence). V lost 1 base and J 8 bases, leaving 9 bases between the germline ends. CDR3 length equals 13 residues. The entire variable domain, with the rest obtained from reference TRBV7-7 and TRBJ2-1, is as follows: GAGVSQSPRYKVTKRGQDVTLRCDPISSHATLYWYQQALGQGPEFLTYFNYEAQPDKSGLPSDRFSAERPEGSISTLTIQRTEQRDSAMYRCASSLEMTDEQFFGPGTRLTVL.

This sequence joins TRBV19 and TRBJ1-5, with D unclear. V was clipped by 1 base and J by 7 bases, with 5 bases between them. The germline CDR1 and CDR2 sequences are LNHDA and SQIVND (reference sequence). This CDR3 is built from 12 residues. CDR3 loop: CASSIGGQPQHF. CDR3 sequence (DNA): TGTGCCAGTAGTATAGGTGGGCAGCCCCAGCATTTT.

This clonotype was found once. This sequence joins TRBV6-2 or TRBV6-3 and TRBJ2-7; D may correspond to TRBD1 or TRBD2 (5 bases each). The germline CDR1 and CDR2 sequences are MNHEY and SVGEGT. Trimming removed 5 bases from V and 0 bases from J, with 14 bases in between. There are 15 residues in the CDR3. The CDR3 DNA reads as TGTGCCAGCAGTGCTGGGACGTGGAGCTCCTACGAGCAGTACTTC. This codes for CASSAGTWSSYEQYF.

V and J are TRBV3-1 and TRBJ2-7; TRBD2 might be the D (6 bases). Germline V gene data show CDR1 as LGHDT and CDR2 as YNNKEL (reference sequence). The CDR3 contains 15 residues. Deletions cut 4 bases from V and 3 bases from J, with 16 bases between. The CDR3 region is CASSLSEGGIYEQYF. The DNA for the CDR3 is TGTGCCAGCAGCCTTTCGGAGGGCGGTATCTACGAGCAGTACTTC.